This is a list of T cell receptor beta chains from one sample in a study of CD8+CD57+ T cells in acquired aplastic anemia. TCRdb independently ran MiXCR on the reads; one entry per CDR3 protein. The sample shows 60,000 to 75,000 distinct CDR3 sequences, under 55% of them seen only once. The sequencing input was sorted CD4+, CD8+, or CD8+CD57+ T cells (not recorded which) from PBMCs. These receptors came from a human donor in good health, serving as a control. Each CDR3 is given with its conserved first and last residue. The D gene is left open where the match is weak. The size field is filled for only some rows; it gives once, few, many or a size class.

CASYSRGSTDTQYF TGTGCCAGTTACTCGCGGGGGAGCACAGATACGCAGTATTTT TRBJ2-3 TRBV19 TRBD2 NA
CASSLVSNQPQHF TGTGCCAGCAGTTTGGTGAGCAATCAGCCCCAGCATTTT TRBJ1-5 TRBV28 NA NA
CAISLTGDGNTIYF TGTGCCATCAGTCTGACAGGGGATGGAAACACCATATATTTT TRBJ1-3 TRBV10-3 TRBD1 NA
CASGAGGRGYTF TGTGCCAGCGGGGCAGGGGGCCGTGGCTACACCTTC TRBJ1-2 TRBV2 TRBD1 NA
CASREPGQGIYEQYF TGCGCCAGCAGGGAGCCGGGACAGGGGATTTACGAGCAGTACTTC TRBJ2-7 TRBV5-1 TRBD1 NA
CASSGSGNTIYF TGTGCCAGTAGTGGCTCTGGAAACACCATATATTTT TRBJ1-3 TRBV19 NA few
CASRYPRHGYTF TGTGCCTCCCGATACCCTAGACATGGCTACACCTTC TRBJ1-2 TRBV30 NA many
CASSLGSYTEAFF TGTGCCAGCAGCCTCGGGTCCTACACTGAAGCTTTCTTT TRBJ1-1 TRBV7-2 NA few
CASTGGGSMNTEAFF TGTGCCAGTACCGGGGGGGGTTCCATGAACACTGAAGCTTTCTTT TRBJ1-1 TRBV25-1 NA NA
CASSETSGSTDTQYF TGTGCCAGCAGTGAGACTAGCGGGAGTACAGATACGCAGTATTTT TRBJ2-3 TRBV2 TRBD2 NA
CASSTGPGQGYEQYF TGTGCCAGTAGTACCGGTCCGGGACAGGGGTACGAGCAGTACTTC TRBJ2-7 TRBV19 TRBD1 NA
CSVDLGGLAGGPGRNEQFF TGCAGCGTTGATCTTGGCGGCCTAGCGGGAGGGCCGGGTAGGAATGAGCAGTTCTTC TRBJ2-1 TRBV29-1 TRBD2 many
CASSIGQACNQPQHF TGTGCCAGTAGTATCGGACAGGCCTGCAATCAGCCCCAGCATTTT TRBJ1-5 TRBV19 TRBD1 NA
CASSLWGSPNNEQFF TGTGCCAGCAGCTTATGGGGGTCTCCAAACAATGAGCAGTTCTTC TRBJ2-1 TRBV7-6 NA many
CASSLTTAYEQYF TGTGCCAGCAGCTTAACCACAGCTTACGAGCAGTACTTC TRBJ2-7 TRBV7-2 NA once
CASSIVRGSEAFF TGTGCCAGTAGTATAGTTAGGGGTTCTGAAGCTTTCTTT TRBJ1-1 TRBV19 NA NA
CASSIGGARDEQFF TGTGCCAGTAGTATTGGGGGGGCCCGGGATGAGCAGTTCTTC TRBJ2-1 TRBV19 NA NA
CASSVGGSSDTQYF TGTGCCAGCAGCGTTGGCGGGTCCTCAGATACGCAGTATTTT TRBJ2-3 TRBV9 NA many
CSARTGLKNEQYF TGCAGCGCCAGGACAGGGTTAAAAAACGAGCAGTACTTC TRBJ2-7 TRBV29-1 TRBD1 medium-sized
CASSPGTGVSGGNEQFF TGCGCCAGCAGCCCCGGGACAGGGGTTAGCGGGGGCAATGAGCAGTTCTTC TRBJ2-1 TRBV5-1 NA many
CASSPGLAYEQYF TGTGCCAGCTCACCGGGACTGGCATACGAGCAGTACTTC TRBJ2-7 TRBV18 NA many